The TCR beta chain described here comes from a study of blood T cell repertoires in COVID-19. Study details: Specimens from acute and convalescent COVID-19 originated in the United States, Italy and Spain. PBMCs, B-cell-depleted T cells, or T cells provided the cDNA or gDNA that made up the material.

TCRdb's table, derived via immunoSEQ multiplex PCR, lists solely in-frame clones and lacks some. The sample lists about 94,000 clones; about nine tenths were seen once. The CDR3 runs to 14 residues. The germline V gene encodes CDR1 SGHRS and CDR2 YFSETQ. The V gene end was trimmed by 2 bases and the J gene end by 2 bases; junction bases not matched to a gene: 3. This rearrangement joins TRBV5-1 to TRBJ1-2; 7 bases line up with TRBD1. Sequenced input: peripheral blood. The source of this sequence is an elderly woman with acute or convalescent COVID-19. The CDR3 coding sequence is TGCGCCAGCAGCTTTCAACAGGGGAACTATGGCTACACCTTC. Amino acid sequence: CASSFQQGNYGYTF.